Detailed here is one T cell receptor beta chain. Its target antigen remains unknown. Within one base of it there is no much larger clone, and no base qualities were kept. This sample was taken from a study of blood T cell repertoires in COVID-19 (dated by TCRdb to about 2020). About the full investigation: Samples covering the acute and convalescent phases of COVID-19 were provided by collaborators in the United States, Italy and Spain. Where available, HLA class I and class II types were taken from metadata supplied by the sample provider and were not determined by assay-based typing. The prospective study material was composed of cDNA or gDNA derived from T cells, B-cell-depleted T cells, or PBMCs. The samples were drawn from the first 160 participants of the ongoing ImmuneRACE study and from over a thousand subjects provided by 6 global collaborators. The repertoires were made available in a free public database intended to serve as a resource for research on the immune response to SARS-CoV-2. Subjects who had been exposed to COVID-19, were actively infected with it, or had recovered from it provided the deeply sampled blood TCRbeta repertoires that made up the dataset. The sample metadata nearly always contained a de-identified subject ID, COVID-19 status, age in years and sex. What the work shows at the level of the full study, not this receptor alone: How much clinical and demographic metadata was included differed by source and by participant, and the metadata was provided uncurated.

Each collaborating institution followed its own protocols to collect whole blood in K2EDTA tubes. For TCRbeta analysis, collaborators shipped samples in one of three forms: frozen whole blood, isolated PBMCs, or DNA extracted from either of those sample types. The immunoSEQ Assay, a bias-controlled multiplex PCR, was used to amplify TCRbeta CDR3 regions from genomic DNA. The authors' analysis ran thus. Within the assay, amplification of reference gene primers was used to estimate how many nucleated cells each sample contained. To quantify the absolute abundance of each unique TCRbeta CDR3 rearrangement, sequence reads were collapsed and filtered. For each sample, productive Simpson clonality was calculated as the square root of Simpson's diversity index across productive rearrangements. Here the immuneACCESS table is served through TCRdb, limited to in-frame sequences with V and J called. Missing clones are a known gap in these copies; in checked studies unresolved V genes cover under half, and the rest lacks a known reason. The D gene and trimming were derived from the DNA, and the V and J assignments and clone size from that table. The sample table holds fewer than 55,000 clones, of which approximately 78% were seen once. The ten largest account for approximately 14% of the sample.

The germline ends are 12 bases apart after V is trimmed by 7 bases and J by 3 bases. The CDR3 runs 13 residues from the cysteine to the phenylalanine. Only the CDR3 DNA stays, 39 bases, in frame from base 1. CDR1 and CDR2 were assigned from the germline V gene as WSHSY and SAAADI. The V and J segments used are TRBV10-2 and TRBJ1-2; no D segment can be confidently identified. The sample consisted of peripheral blood. This TCR came from a human donor with acute or convalescent COVID-19. The donor label of this sample is uncertain. The DNA reads as follows: TGCGCCAGCACTTCGACAACTTACTATGGCTACACCTTC. It translates as CASTSTTYYGYTF.